These T cell receptor beta chains were read from a single sample in a study of control samples from healthy donors and cancer patients. Profiled with immunoSEQ multiplex PCR; TCRdb holds only in-frame clones, not every one. The repertoire consists of 150,000 to 200,000 clones, with more than 90% occurring once and the leading ten covering around 1.4%. Sequencing used blood. The source is a man younger than 45 in good health. The CDR3 runs from the conserved cysteine through the conserved F or W. D genes are given only for firm matches. Size is omitted from some rows. Given values are once, few, many or a class for expanded clones.

V gene	D gene	clone size	J gene	CDR3 protein
TRBV30	NA	once	TRBJ1-2	CAWSVRRVGGYTF
TRBV12-5	NA	once	TRBJ2-3	CASGLGAVGADTQYF
TRBV7-9	NA	NA	TRBJ1-4	CASSPFLGGNEKLFF
TRBV20-1	NA	NA	TRBJ2-7	CSASPRPTYEQYF
TRBV11-2	TRBD2	NA	TRBJ2-7	CASSLIAREEEQYF
TRBV7-8	TRBD2	NA	TRBJ2-3	CASSLGRVAGTDTQYF
TRBV27	NA	NA	TRBJ1-2	CASTLVGVRGYTF
TRBV30	TRBD1	NA	TRBJ1-6	CAWGGQGGSPLHF
TRBV30	NA	NA	TRBJ2-7	CAWSGTSYEQYF
TRBV7-2	NA	NA	TRBJ1-1	CASSPGMNTEAFF
TRBV27	TRBD1	NA	TRBJ2-7	CASSLSTGSPYEQYF
TRBV18	TRBD2	NA	TRBJ2-7	CASGGELAAIYEQYF
TRBV5-4	NA	NA	TRBJ1-1	CASSFGGATEAFF
TRBV10-3	TRBD1	NA	TRBJ1-6	CATTGTGNSPLHF
TRBV6-5	NA	NA	TRBJ1-3	CASSPRKAGNTIYF
TRBV7-2	NA	NA	TRBJ2-3	CASSLTFGTDTQYF
TRBV5-4	TRBD2	NA	TRBJ2-7	CASSLGGTSGSYEQYF
TRBV11-3	NA	NA	TRBJ1-1	CASSPLGDEARAFF
TRBV12-3/TRBV12-4	NA	NA	TRBJ1-4	CASRGTNEKLFF
TRBV30	NA	NA	TRBJ1-2	CAWRGWAGMGYGYTF
TRBV3-1/TRBV3-2	NA	NA	TRBJ2-7	CASSQDEAGEQYF
TRBV12-3/TRBV12-4	NA	NA	TRBJ1-1	CASRQRVDTEAFF
TRBV3-1/TRBV3-2	NA	NA	TRBJ1-4	CASSQAPHEKLFF
TRBV11-2	NA	NA	TRBJ2-3	CASSPLSVPNTQYF
TRBV28	TRBD1	NA	TRBJ1-5	CASRPGGQPQHF
TRBV19	TRBD1	NA	TRBJ1-1	CASSQTTGVRAFF
TRBV11-2	NA	NA	TRBJ2-2	CASSLAGELFF
TRBV6-5	NA	NA	TRBJ2-7	CASSYSGTWNYEQYF
TRBV2	TRBD2	many	TRBJ2-3	CASSLTSGRRPSTDTQYF
TRBV9	NA	NA	TRBJ2-7	CASSVNEQYF
TRBV5-6	NA	once	TRBJ1-5	CASSLAGFNQPQHF
TRBV30	TRBD2	NA	TRBJ2-3	CAWSEAGGTDTQYF
TRBV27	TRBD1	NA	TRBJ2-7	CASRARDRVPYEQYF
TRBV5-1	NA	NA	TRBJ2-1	CASREGSIGEQFF
TRBV2	NA	NA	TRBJ2-2	CASRDDRYTGELFF
TRBV20-1	NA	NA	TRBJ2-1	CSASISDRNEQFF
TRBV6-2/TRBV6-3	TRBD2	once	TRBJ2-5	CASSSSGQETQYF
TRBV5-1	NA	few	TRBJ2-5	CASSLALQETQYF
TRBV6-5	NA	NA	TRBJ1-5	CASAQGPQHF
TRBV3-1/TRBV3-2	NA	NA	TRBJ2-1	CASSPGVAGAPYNEQFF
TRBV5-5	TRBD1	NA	TRBJ1-2	CASRPTGSYGYTF
TRBV7-2	TRBD2	NA	TRBJ2-7	CASSWTSGRYEQYF
TRBV5-1	NA	NA	TRBJ2-1	CASSLGADGNEQFF
TRBV5-6	NA	once	TRBJ2-5	CASSPPFLYQETQYF
TRBV18	NA	NA	TRBJ2-1	CASSPPGRGEQFF
TRBV27	TRBD2	NA	TRBJ2-2	CASTFGAGSNTGELFF
TRBV30	NA	NA	TRBJ1-2	CAWSTAGGYTF
TRBV7-3	NA	NA	TRBJ2-3	CASSLPTGGTDTQYF
TRBV2	TRBD1	few	TRBJ1-1	CASSRGNRGYEAFF
TRBV28	NA	NA	TRBJ2-1	CASSSGRNEQFF
TRBV2	NA	NA	TRBJ1-5	CASSDFTMPGRPQHF
TRBV9	NA	NA	TRBJ1-3	CASSVSLGAQGNTIYF
TRBV4-1	NA	NA	TRBJ1-4	CASSQDGGRDEKLFF
TRBV6-2/TRBV6-3	NA	NA	TRBJ1-1	CASSYYRRDTEAFF